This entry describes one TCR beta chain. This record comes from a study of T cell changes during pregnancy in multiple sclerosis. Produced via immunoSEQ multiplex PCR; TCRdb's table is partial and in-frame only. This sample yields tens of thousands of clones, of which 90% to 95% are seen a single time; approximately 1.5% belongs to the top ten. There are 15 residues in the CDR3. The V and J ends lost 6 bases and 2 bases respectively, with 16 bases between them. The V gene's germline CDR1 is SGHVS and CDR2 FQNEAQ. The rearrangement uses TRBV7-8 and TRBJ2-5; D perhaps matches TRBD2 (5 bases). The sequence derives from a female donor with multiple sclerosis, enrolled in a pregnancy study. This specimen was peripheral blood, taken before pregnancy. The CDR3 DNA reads TGTGCCAGCAGGTTGTTGGAGGTCCTTCAAGAGACCCAGTACTTC. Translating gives CASRLLEVLQETQYF.